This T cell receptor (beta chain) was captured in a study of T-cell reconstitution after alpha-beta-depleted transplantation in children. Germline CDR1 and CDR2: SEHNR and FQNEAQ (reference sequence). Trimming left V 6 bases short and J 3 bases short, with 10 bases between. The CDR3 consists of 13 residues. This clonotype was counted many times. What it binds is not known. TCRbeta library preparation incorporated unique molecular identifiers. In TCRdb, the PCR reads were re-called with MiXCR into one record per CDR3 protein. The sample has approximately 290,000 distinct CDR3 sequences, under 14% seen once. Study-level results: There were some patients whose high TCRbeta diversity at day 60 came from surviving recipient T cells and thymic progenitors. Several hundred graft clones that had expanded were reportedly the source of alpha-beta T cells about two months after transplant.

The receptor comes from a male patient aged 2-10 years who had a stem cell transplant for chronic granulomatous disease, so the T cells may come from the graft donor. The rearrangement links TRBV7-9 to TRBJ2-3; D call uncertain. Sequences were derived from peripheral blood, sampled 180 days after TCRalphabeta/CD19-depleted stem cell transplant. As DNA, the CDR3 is TGTGCCAGCAGGCCTAGAGTGACAGATACGCAGTATTTT. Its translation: CASRPRVTDTQYF. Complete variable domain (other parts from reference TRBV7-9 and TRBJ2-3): DTGVSQNPRHKITKRGQNVTFRCDPISEHNRLYWYRQTLGQGPEFLTYFQNEAQLEKSRLLSDRFSAERPKGSFSTLEIQRTEQGDSAMYLCASRPRVTDTQYFGPGTRLTVL.